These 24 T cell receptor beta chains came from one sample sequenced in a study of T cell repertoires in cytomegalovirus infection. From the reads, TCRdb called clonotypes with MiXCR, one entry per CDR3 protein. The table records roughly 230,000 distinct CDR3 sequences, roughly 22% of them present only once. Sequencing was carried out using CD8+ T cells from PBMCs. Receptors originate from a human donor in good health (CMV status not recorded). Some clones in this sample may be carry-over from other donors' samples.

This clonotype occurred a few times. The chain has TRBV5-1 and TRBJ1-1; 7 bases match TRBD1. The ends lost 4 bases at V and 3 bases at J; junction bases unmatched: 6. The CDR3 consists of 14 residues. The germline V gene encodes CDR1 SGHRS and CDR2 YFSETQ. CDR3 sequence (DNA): TGCGCCAGCAGCGGTCGGGACAGCGACACTGAAGCTTTCTTT. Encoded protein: CASSGRDSDTEAFF.

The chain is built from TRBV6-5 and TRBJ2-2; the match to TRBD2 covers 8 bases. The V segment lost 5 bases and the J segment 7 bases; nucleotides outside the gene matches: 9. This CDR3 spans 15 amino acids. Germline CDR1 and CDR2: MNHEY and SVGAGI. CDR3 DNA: TGTGCCAGCAGTACGGAGGTAGCGGGGAACGGGGAGCTGTTTTTT. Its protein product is CASSTEVAGNGELFF.

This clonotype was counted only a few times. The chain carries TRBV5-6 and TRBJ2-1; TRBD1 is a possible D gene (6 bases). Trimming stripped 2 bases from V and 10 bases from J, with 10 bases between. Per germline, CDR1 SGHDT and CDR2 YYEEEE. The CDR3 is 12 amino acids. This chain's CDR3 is CASSLRGTEQFF. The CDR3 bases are TGTGCCAGCAGCTTAAGGGGGACAGAGCAGTTCTTC.

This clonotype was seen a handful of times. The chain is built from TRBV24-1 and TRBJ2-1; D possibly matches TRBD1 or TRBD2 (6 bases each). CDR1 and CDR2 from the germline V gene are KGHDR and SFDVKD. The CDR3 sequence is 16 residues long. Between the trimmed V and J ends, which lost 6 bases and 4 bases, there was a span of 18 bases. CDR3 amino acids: CATSRHGQGRYNEQFF. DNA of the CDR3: TGTGCCACCAGTCGACACGGTCAGGGGAGGTACAATGAGCAGTTCTTC.

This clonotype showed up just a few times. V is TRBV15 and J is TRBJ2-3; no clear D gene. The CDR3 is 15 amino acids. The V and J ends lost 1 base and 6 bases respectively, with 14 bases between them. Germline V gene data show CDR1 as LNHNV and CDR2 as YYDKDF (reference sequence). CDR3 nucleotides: TGTGCCACCAGCAGAGGCCCGTTTTCATCGGATACGCAGTATTTT. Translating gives CATSRGPFSSDTQYF.

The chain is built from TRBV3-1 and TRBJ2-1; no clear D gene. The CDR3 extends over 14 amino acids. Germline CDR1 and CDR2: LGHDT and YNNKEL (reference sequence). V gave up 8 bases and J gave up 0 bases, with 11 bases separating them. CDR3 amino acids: CASEARSSYNEQFF. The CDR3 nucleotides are TGTGCCAGCGAGGCCCGCTCCTCCTACAATGAGCAGTTCTTC.

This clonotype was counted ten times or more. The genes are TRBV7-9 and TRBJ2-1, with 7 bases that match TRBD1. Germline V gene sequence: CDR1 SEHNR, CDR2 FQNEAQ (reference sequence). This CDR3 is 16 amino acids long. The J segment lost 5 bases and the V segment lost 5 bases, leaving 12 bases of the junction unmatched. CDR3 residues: CASSPSQGVGNNEQFF. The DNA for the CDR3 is TGTGCCAGCAGCCCATCCCAGGGGGTTGGGAACAATGAGCAGTTCTTC.

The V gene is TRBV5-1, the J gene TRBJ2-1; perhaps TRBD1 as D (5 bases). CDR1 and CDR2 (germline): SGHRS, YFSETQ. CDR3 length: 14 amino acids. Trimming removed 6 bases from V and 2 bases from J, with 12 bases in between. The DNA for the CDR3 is TGCGCCAGCACAAACCAGGGAACCTACAATGAGCAGTTCTTC. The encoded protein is CASTNQGTYNEQFF.

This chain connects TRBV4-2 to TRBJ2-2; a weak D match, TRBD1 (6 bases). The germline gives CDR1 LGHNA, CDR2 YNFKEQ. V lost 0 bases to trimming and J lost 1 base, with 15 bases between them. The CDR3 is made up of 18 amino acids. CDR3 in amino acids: CASSQEFFEGQNTGELFF. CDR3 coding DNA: TGTGCCAGCAGCCAAGAATTTTTCGAGGGACAGAACACCGGGGAGCTGTTTTTT.

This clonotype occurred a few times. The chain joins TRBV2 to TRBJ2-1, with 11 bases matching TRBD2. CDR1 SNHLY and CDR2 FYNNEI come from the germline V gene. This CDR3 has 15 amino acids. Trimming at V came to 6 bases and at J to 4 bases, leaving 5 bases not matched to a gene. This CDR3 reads CASRSRLAGYNEQFF. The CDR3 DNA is TGTGCCAGCAGGTCCCGACTAGCGGGGTACAATGAGCAGTTCTTC.

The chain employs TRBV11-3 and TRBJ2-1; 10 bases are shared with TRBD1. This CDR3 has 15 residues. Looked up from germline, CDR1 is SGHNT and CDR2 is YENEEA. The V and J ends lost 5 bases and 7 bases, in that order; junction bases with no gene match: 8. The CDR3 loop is CASSPTGGRLNEQFF. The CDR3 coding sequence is TGTGCCAGCAGCCCGACAGGGGGCCGGTTGAATGAGCAGTTCTTC.

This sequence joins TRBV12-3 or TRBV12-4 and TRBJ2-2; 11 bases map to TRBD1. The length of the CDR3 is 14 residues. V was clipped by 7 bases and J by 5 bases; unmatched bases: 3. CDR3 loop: CASKGTGGTGELFF. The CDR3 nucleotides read TGTGCCAGCAAAGGGACAGGGGGTACCGGGGAGCTGTTTTTT.

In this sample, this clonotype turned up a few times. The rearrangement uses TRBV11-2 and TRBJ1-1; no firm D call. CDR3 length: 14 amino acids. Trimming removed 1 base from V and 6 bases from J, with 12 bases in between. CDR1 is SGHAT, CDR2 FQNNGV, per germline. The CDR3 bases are TGTGCCAGCAGCTTAGGCGCGTACGGGGCTGAAGCTTTCTTT. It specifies CASSLGAYGAEAFF.

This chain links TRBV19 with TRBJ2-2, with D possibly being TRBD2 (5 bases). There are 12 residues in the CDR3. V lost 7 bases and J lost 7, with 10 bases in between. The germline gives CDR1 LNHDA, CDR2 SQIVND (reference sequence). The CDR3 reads CASTPGSGELFF. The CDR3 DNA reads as TGTGCCAGTACCCCGGGGAGCGGGGAGCTGTTTTTT.

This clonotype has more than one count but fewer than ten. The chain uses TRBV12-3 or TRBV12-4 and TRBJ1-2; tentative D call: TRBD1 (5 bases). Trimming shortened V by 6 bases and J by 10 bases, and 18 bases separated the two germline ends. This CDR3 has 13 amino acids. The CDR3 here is CASSVPGNSDYTF. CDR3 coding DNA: TGTGCCAGCAGCGTCCCAGGGAACTCTGACTACACCTTC.

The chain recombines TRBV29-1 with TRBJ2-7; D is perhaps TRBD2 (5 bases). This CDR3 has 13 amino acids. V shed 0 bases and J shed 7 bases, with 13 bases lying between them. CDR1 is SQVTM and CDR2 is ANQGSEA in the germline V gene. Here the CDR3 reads CSVEDHGEGEQYF. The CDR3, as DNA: TGCAGCGTTGAAGATCACGGGGAAGGAGAGCAGTACTTC.

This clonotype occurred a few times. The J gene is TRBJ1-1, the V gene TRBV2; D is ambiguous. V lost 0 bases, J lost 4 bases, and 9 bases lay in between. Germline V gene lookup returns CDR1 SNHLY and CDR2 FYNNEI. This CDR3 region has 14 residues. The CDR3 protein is CASSEALHVTEAFF. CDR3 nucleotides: TGTGCCAGCAGTGAAGCGCTTCATGTCACTGAAGCTTTCTTT.

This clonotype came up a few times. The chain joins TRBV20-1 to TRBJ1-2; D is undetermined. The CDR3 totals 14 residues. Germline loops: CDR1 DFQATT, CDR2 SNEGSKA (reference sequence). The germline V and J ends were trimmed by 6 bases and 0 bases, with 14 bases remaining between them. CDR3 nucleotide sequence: TGCAGTGCCAAGTCCGAGCCCCCTAACTATGGCTACACCTTC. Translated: CSAKSEPPNYGYTF.

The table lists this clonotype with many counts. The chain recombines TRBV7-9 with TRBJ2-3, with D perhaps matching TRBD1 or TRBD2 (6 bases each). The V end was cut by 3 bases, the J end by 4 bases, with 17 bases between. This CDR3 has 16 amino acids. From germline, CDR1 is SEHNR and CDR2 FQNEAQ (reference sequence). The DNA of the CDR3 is TGTGCCAGCAGCTTTGGTGACCGGGGGCCAGCAGATACGCAGTATTTT. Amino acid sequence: CASSFGDRGPADTQYF.

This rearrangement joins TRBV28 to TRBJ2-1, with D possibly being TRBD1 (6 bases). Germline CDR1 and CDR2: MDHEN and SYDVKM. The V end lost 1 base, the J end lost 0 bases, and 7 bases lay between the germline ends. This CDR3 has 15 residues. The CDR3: CASSLSGVSYNEQFF. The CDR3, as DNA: TGTGCCAGCAGTTTATCAGGGGTCTCCTACAATGAGCAGTTCTTC.

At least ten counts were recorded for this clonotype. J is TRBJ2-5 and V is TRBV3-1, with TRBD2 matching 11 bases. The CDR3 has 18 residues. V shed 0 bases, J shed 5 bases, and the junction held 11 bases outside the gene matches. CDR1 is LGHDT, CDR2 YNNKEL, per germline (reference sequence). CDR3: CASSQDWDSGGAEETQYF. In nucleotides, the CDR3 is TGTGCCAGCAGCCAAGATTGGGATAGCGGGGGGGCTGAGGAGACCCAGTACTTC.

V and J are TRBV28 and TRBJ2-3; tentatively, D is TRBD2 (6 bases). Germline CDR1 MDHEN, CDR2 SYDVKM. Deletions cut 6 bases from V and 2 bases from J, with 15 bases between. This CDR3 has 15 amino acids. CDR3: CASRSGRTYTDTQYF. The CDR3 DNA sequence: TGTGCCAGCAGATCAGGGAGGACCTACACAGATACGCAGTATTTT.

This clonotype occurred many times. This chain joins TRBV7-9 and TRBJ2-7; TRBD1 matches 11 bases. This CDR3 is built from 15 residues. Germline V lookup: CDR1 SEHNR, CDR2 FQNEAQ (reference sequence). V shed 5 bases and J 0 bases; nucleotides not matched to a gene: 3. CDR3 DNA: TGTGCCAGCAGCCGCGGACAGGGGGCCTCCTACGAGCAGTACTTC. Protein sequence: CASSRGQGASYEQYF.

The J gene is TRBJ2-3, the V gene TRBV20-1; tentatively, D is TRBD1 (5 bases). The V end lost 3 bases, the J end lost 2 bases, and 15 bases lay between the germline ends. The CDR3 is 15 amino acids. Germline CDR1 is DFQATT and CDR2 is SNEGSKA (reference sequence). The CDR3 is CSARGLVLVTDTQYF. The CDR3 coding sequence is TGCAGTGCTAGGGGGCTAGTGCTAGTCACAGATACGCAGTATTTT.